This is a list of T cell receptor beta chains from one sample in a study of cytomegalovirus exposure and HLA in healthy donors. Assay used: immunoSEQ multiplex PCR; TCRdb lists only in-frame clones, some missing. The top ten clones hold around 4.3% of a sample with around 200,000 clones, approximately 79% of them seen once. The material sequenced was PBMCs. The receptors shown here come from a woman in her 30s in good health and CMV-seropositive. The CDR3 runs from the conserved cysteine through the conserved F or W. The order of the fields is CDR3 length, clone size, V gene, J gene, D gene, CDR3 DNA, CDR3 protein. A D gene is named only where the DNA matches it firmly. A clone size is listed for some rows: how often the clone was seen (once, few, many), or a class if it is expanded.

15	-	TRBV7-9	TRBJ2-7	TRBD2	TGTGCCAGCAGCCACCTAGCGGCAGACTCCTACGAGCAGTACTTC	CASSHLAADSYEQYF
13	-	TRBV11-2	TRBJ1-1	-	TGTGCCAGCAGCTTTCTCGGGGGATGGAAAGCTTTCTTT	CASSFLGGWKAFF
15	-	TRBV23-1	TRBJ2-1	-	TGCGCCAGCAGTCAGAACAGAGATACTTACAATGAGCAGTTCTTC	CASSQNRDTYNEQFF
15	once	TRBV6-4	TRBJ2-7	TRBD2	TGTGCCAGCAGTGATTTGGCGGGAGATTTCTACGAGCAGTACTTC	CASSDLAGDFYEQYF
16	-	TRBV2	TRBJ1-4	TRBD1	TGTGCCAGCAGCCGGGACAGGGAAATGGCTAATGAAAAACTGTTTTTT	CASSRDREMANEKLFF
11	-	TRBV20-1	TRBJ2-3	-	TGCAGTGCTAGAGTTCAGCGCTCTGAGTATTTT	CSARVQRSEYF
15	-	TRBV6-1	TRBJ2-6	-	TGTGCCAGCAGTAATACGGTCCCTGGGGCCAACGTCCTGACTTTC	CASSNTVPGANVLTF
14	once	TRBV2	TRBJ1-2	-	TGTGCCAGTCGCCCCGGGAGTACTTCCTATGGCTACACCTTC	CASRPGSTSYGYTF
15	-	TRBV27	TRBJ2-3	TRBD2	TGTGCCAGCAGTTTATGGGCGGGGGGGATAGATACGCAGTATTTT	CASSLWAGGIDTQYF
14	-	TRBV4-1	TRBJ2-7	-	TGCGCCAGCAGCCAAGATTGGCCGTTCTACGAGCAGTACTTC	CASSQDWPFYEQYF
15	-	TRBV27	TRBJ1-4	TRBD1	TGTGCCAGCAGTCTCTCGGGACAGCCAAATGAAAAACTGTTTTTT	CASSLSGQPNEKLFF
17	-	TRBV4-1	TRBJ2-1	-	TGCGCCAGCAGCCAAGATGGCGGGACAGAGGCCTACAATGAGCAGTTCTTC	CASSQDGGTEAYNEQFF
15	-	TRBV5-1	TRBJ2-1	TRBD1	TGCGCCAGCAGCTTGGTTGCAGGGGGCTACAATGAGCAGTTCTTC	CASSLVAGGYNEQFF
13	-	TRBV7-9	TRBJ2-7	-	TGTGCCAGCAGCTTAGGAGTGGAGGGAGAGCAGTACTTC	CASSLGVEGEQYF
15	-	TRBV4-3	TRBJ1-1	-	TGCGCCAGCAGCCAAGTTGACGGAGGATACACTGAAGCTTTCTTT	CASSQVDGGYTEAFF